These T cell receptor beta chains were read from a single sample in a study of blood T cell repertoires in COVID-19. Sequenced by immunoSEQ multiplex PCR; TCRdb stores in-frame clones only, minus some. This table holds approximately 40,000 clones, about 86% found once. The source material was peripheral blood. Source of these receptors: a man over 45 in a cohort sampled during active COVID-19. The CDR3 runs from the conserved cysteine through the conserved F or W. Fields, in order: D gene, clone size, J gene, V gene, CDR3 DNA, CDR3 protein. A D gene is named only where the DNA matches it firmly. Some rows have no size entry. The others give once, few or many, or a class for an expanded clone.

>.|.|TRBJ2-1|TRBV9
TGTGCCAGCAGCGTAGGGGCAGGGTTCATGGATGAGCAGTTCTTC
CASSVGAGFMDEQFF
>.|.|TRBJ2-3|TRBV6-4
TGTGCCAGCAGTGACGGGACTTCAGATACGCAGTATTTT
CASSDGTSDTQYF
>.|.|TRBJ2-7|TRBV10-3
TGTGCCATCACCCGACTAGCAGGGGGCGACTACGAGCAGTACTTC
CAITRLAGGDYEQYF
>TRBD1|.|TRBJ1-5|TRBV6-5
TGTGCCAGCGGACTACAGGGGAATCAGCCCCAGCATTTT
CASGLQGNQPQHF
>.|.|TRBJ1-2|TRBV5-4
TGTGCCAGCAGCTTGATTGGGCAGGTTCAGGGGAACTATGGCTACACCTTC
CASSLIGQVQGNYGYTF
>TRBD2|.|TRBJ2-2|TRBV7-3
TGTGCCAGCAGCCAGGGGACTAGCGGGCTTTTGGGGGAGCTGTTTTTT
CASSQGTSGLLGELFF
>TRBD2|.|TRBJ2-1|TRBV30
TGTGCCTGGGGGACTACCTACAATGAGCAGTTCTTC
CAWGTTYNEQFF
>.|.|TRBJ1-4|TRBV28
TGTGCCACCCACGGGGGGGGCCGGGAAAAACTGTTTTTT
CATHGGGREKLFF
>.|.|TRBJ2-7|TRBV20-1
TGCAGTGCTAGTCTCTTTCCGGGCTCCTACGAGCAGTACTTC
CSASLFPGSYEQYF
>TRBD1|.|TRBJ1-1|TRBV5-1
TGCGCCAGCAGCCAAGGGGGCATGAACACTGAAGCTTTCTTT
CASSQGGMNTEAFF
>TRBD1|.|TRBJ2-1|TRBV9
TGTGCCAGCAGCGTAGGGGGCAGGGGGTTCCACAATGAGCAGTTCTTC
CASSVGGRGFHNEQFF
>.|.|TRBJ2-5|TRBV15
TGTGCCACCAGCAGAGGAGGGACCCAGTACTTC
CATSRGGTQYF
>.|.|TRBJ1-1|TRBV5-1
TGCGCCAGCACCGACTATGACACTGAAGCTTTCTTT
CASTDYDTEAFF
>TRBD2|.|TRBJ2-1|TRBV5-1
TGCGCCAGCAGCTTAGAGCTAGCGGGTCCCTACAATGAGCAGTTCTTC
CASSLELAGPYNEQFF
>TRBD1|.|TRBJ2-1|TRBV24-1
TGTGCCACCACAACAGGGGGCCCCTACAATGAGCAGTTCTTC
CATTTGGPYNEQFF
>TRBD1|few|TRBJ1-2|TRBV12-5
TGTGCTAGTGGCTCAGACAGGGGATCAAACTATGGCTACACCTTC
CASGSDRGSNYGYTF
>.|.|TRBJ1-3|TRBV7-6
TGTGCCAGCAGCAGATCCGGGGTTGGTGGAAACACCATATATTTT
CASSRSGVGGNTIYF
>TRBD2|.|TRBJ2-3|TRBV27
TGTGCCAGCAGTCTAGCGGGGTATAGCACAGATACGCAGTATTTT
CASSLAGYSTDTQYF
>TRBD2|few|TRBJ2-3|TRBV15
TGTGCCACCAGCGAAGGTAGCGGGAGGACAGATACGCAGTATTTT
CATSEGSGRTDTQYF
>.|.|TRBJ1-1|TRBV12-3/TRBV12-4
TGTGCCAGCAGGGGCCTCATGAACACTGAAGCTTTCTTT
CASRGLMNTEAFF
>.|.|TRBJ2-3|TRBV7-2
TGTGCCAGCAGCTTAGCGCCCCAGGGCCACGACCCCACAGATACGCAGTATTTT
CASSLAPQGHDPTDTQYF
>TRBD1|.|TRBJ1-5|TRBV19
TGTGCCAGTAGTGACCGTTGGGACAGGGGTCATCAGCCCCAGCATTTT
CASSDRWDRGHQPQHF
>TRBD2|.|TRBJ2-1|TRBV7-2
TGTGCCAGCAGCTTAGGACTAGCGGGGGGATCCTACAATGAGCAGTTCTTC
CASSLGLAGGSYNEQFF
>TRBD1|.|TRBJ1-1|TRBV18
TGTGCCAGCTCCCGACAGGGAGAGGGCACTGAAGCTTTCTTT
CASSRQGEGTEAFF
>TRBD2|.|TRBJ2-1|TRBV6-6
TGTGCCAGCAGTTATGCGGGAGATTACAATGAGCAGTTCTTC
CASSYAGDYNEQFF
>TRBD2|.|TRBJ2-1|TRBV2
TGTGCCAGCACACCTTGGGCTAGCGGGGGGGCGGATGAGCAGTTCTTC
CASTPWASGGADEQFF
>TRBD2|.|TRBJ2-2|TRBV27
TGTGCCAGCAGACTAGCGGGGGGACCGCGGGGGGAGCTGTTTTTT
CASRLAGGPRGELFF
>TRBD2|.|TRBJ2-5|TRBV9
TGTGCCAGCAGCCTAACTAGCGGGAGAATGGAGACCCAGTACTTC
CASSLTSGRMETQYF